This TCR beta chain was recovered during a study of CD4 T cells in relation to SARS-CoV-2 and coronaviruses. Overall study context: PBMCs were cultured with antigen for over 8 days before TCR beta sequencing. Study-level points and caveats: No crossreactivity against non-spike viral proteins was tested here. No donor gave both pre-pandemic and post-infection samples.

Germline CDR1 and CDR2: SSHAT and FNYEAQ (reference sequence). The CDR3 extends over 15 amino acids. Trimming pared 1 base from V and 6 bases from J, leaving 12 bases between. Only in-frame clones appear in the TCRdb table, and some are missing; sequencing was by immunoSEQ multiplex PCR. The data contain 15,000 to 19,000 clones, about four fifths of them singletons. The unexposed donors gave CD4+ T cells in about 2010-2018, prior to COVID-19. After ten to eleven days of culture, CD4+ T cells were isolated. Cells permitting, SARS-CoV-2 S/N and four cold-coronavirus spikes were tested on unexposed-donor CD4+ T cells. Comments on this clone: The antigen is not known.

The chain is built from TRBV7-7 and TRBJ2-2, with D unresolved. The sample consisted of CD4+ T cells from PBMCs, cultured in vitro. This receptor was obtained from a human donor in good health. The chain's CDR3 is CASSLDNRAAGELFF. The CDR3 DNA reads TGTGCCAGCAGCTTAGACAATCGTGCGGCCGGGGAGCTGTTTTTT.